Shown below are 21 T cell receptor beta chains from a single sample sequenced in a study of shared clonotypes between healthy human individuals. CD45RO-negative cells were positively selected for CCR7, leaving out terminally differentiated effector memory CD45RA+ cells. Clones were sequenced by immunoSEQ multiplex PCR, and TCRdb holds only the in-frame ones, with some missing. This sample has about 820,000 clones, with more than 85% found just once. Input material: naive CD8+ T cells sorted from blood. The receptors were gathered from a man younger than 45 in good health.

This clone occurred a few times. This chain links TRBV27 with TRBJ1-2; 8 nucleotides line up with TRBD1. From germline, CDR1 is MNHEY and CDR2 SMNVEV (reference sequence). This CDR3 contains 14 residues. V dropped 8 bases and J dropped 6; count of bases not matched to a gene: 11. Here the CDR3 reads CASAAQGAGDGYTF. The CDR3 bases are TGTGCCAGCGCCGCTCAGGGGGCGGGGGATGGCTACACCTTC.

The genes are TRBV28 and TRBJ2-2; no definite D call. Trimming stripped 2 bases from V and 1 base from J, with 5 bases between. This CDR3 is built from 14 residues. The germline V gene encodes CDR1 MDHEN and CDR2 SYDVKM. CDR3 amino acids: CASSLSQNTGELFF. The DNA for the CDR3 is TGTGCCAGCAGTTTAAGTCAGAACACCGGGGAGCTGTTTTTT.

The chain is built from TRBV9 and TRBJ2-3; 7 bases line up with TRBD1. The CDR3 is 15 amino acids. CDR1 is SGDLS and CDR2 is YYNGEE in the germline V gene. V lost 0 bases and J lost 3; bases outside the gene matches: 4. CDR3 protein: CASSVEGGETDTQYF. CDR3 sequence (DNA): TGTGCCAGCAGCGTAGAAGGGGGCGAGACAGATACGCAGTATTTT. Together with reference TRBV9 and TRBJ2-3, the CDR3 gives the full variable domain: DSGVTQTPKHLITATGQRVTLRCSPRSGDLSVYWYQQSLDQGLQFLIQYYNGEERAKGNILERFSAQQFPDLHSELNLSSLELGDSALYFCASSVEGGETDTQYFGPGTRLTVL.

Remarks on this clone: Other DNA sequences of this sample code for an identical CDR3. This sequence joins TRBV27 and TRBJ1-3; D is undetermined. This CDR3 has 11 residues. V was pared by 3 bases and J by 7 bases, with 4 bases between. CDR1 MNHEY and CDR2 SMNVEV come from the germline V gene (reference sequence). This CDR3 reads CASSFGNTIYF. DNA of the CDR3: TGTGCCAGCAGTTTTGGTAACACCATATATTTT.

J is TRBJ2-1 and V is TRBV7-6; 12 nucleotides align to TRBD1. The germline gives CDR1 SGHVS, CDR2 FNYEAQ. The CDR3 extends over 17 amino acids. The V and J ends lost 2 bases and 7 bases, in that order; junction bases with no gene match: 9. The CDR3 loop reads CASSLKSGTGGRNEQFF. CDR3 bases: TGTGCCAGCAGCTTAAAATCCGGGACAGGGGGCCGGAATGAGCAGTTCTTC.

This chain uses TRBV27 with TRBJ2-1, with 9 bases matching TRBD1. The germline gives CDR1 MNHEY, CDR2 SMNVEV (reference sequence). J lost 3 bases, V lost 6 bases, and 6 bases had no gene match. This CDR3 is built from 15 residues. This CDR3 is CASRGGQGDYNEQFF. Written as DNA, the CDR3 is TGTGCCAGCAGGGGGGGACAGGGAGACTACAATGAGCAGTTCTTC.

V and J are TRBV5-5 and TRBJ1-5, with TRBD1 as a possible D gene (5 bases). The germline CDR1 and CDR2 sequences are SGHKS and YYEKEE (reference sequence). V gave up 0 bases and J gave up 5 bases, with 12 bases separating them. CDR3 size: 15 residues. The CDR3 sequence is CASSLEGTGDQPQHF. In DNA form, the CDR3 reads TGTGCCAGCAGCTTGGAGGGGACTGGTGATCAGCCCCAGCATTTT. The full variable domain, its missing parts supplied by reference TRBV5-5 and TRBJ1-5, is DAGVTQSPTHLIKTRGQQVTLRCSPISGHKSVSWYQQVLGQGPQFIFQYYEKEERGRGNFPDRFSARQFPNYSSELNVNALLLGDSALYLCASSLEGTGDQPQHFGDGTRLSIL.

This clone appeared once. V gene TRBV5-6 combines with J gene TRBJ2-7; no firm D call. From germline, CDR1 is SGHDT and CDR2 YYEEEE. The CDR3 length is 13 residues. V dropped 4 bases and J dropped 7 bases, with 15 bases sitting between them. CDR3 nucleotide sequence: TGTGCCAGCAGCCCCCTAGGAGATAGGGAGCAGTACTTC. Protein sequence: CASSPLGDREQYF.

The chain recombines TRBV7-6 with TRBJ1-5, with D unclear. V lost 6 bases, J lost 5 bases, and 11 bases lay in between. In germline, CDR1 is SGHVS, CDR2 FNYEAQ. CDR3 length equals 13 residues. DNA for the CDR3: TGTGCCAGCAGTTCGGGTCCTTATCAGCCCCAGCATTTT. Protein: CASSSGPYQPQHF.

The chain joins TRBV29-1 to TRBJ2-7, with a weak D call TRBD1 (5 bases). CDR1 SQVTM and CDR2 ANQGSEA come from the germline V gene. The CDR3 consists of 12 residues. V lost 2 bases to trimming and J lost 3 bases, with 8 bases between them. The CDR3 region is CSVESQGYEQYF. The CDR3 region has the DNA TGCAGCGTTGAATCTCAGGGCTACGAGCAGTACTTC.

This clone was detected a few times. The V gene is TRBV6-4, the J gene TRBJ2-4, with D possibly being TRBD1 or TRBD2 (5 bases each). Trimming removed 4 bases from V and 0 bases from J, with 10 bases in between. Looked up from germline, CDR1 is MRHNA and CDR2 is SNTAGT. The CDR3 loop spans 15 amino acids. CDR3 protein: CASSAGSGAKNIQYF. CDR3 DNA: TGTGCCAGCAGTGCAGGGAGCGGAGCCAAAAACATTCAGTACTTC.

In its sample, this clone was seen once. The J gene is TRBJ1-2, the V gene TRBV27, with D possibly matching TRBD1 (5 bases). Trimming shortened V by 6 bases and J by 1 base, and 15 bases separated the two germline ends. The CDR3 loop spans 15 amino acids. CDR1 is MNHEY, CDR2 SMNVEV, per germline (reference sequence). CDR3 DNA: TGTGCCAGCAGCACTCGGGGGGGGATTAACTATGGCTACACCTTC. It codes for CASSTRGGINYGYTF.

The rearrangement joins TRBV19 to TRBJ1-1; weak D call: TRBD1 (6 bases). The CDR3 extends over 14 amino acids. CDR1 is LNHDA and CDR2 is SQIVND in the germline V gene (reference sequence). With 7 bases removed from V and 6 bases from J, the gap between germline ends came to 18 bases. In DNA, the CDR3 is TGTGCCAGTATAACACAGGGTTTGAGCGCTGAAGCTTTCTTT. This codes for CASITQGLSAEAFF.

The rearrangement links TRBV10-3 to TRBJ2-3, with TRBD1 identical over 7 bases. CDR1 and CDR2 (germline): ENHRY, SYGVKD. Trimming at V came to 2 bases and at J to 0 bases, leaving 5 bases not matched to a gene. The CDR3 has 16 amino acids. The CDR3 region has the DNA TGTGCCATCAGTGAGCGGACAGGCCCTAGCACAGATACGCAGTATTTT. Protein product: CAISERTGPSTDTQYF.

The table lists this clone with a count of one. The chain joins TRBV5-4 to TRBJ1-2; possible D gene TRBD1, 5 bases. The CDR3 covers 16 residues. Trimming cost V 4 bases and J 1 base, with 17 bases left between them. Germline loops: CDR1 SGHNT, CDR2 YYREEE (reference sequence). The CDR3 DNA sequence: TGTGCCAGCAGCCTACGTCCGGGGCTGGTTAACTATGGCTACACCTTC. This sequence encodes CASSLRPGLVNYGYTF.

CDR3 sequence reads: CASSGTGNWEKLFF. As DNA, the CDR3 is TGCGCCAGCAGCGGGACAGGGAATTGGGAAAAACTGTTTTTT. The chain links TRBV5-1 to TRBJ1-4, with 9 nucleotides matching TRBD1. The CDR3 runs 14 residues. Trimming removed 4 bases from V and 8 bases from J; junction bases left unmatched: 6. Germline CDR1 SGHRS, CDR2 YFSETQ.

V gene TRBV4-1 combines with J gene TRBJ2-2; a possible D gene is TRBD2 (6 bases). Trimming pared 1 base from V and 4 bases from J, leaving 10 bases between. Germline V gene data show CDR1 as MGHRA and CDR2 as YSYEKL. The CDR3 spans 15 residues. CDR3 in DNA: TGCGCCAGCAGCCAAGTGGGACTCCTCACCGGGGAGCTGTTTTTT. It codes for CASSQVGLLTGELFF.

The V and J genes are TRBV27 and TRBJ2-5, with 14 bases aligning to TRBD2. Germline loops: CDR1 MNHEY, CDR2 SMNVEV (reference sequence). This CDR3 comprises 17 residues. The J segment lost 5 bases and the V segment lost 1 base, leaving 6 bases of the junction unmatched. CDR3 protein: CASSLLGLAGAGETQYF. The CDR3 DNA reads TGTGCCAGCAGTTTATTGGGACTAGCGGGAGCAGGGGAGACCCAGTACTTC.

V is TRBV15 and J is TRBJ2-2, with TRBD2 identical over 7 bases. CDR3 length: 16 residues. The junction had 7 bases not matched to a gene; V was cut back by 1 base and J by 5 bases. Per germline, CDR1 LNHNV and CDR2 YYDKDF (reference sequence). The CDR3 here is CATSRGWASGTGELFF. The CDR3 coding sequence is TGTGCCACCAGCAGAGGATGGGCTAGCGGAACCGGGGAGCTGTTTTTT.

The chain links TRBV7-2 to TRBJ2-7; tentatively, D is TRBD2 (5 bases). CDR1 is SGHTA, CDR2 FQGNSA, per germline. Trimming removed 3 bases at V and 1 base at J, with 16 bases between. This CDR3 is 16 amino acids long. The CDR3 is CASSLLRGLQSYEQYF. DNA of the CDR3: TGTGCCAGCAGCTTGTTGAGAGGACTGCAGTCCTACGAGCAGTACTTC.

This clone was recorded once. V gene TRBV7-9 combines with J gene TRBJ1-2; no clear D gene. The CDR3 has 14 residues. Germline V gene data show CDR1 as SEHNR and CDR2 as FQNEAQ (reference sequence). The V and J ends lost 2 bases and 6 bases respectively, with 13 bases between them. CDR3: CASSLIRRDDGYTF. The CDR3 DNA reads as TGTGCCAGCAGCTTAATTAGACGGGATGATGGCTACACCTTC.